One sample yielded the 20 T cell receptor beta chains listed below, sequenced in a study of shared clonotypes between healthy human individuals. This table comes from immunoSEQ multiplex PCR, and its TCRdb copy is limited to in-frame clones, with some not included. The profile shows some 500,000 clones, 90% to 96% of them singletons. Sequenced: naive CD4+ T cells sorted from blood. Subset described: CD45RA+ positively selected. These receptors were obtained from a woman under 40 in good health.

The DNA for the CDR3 is TGTGCCAGCAGGACTAGCGGCCAAGAGACCCAGTACTTC. Its protein product is CASRTSGQETQYF. The chain employs TRBV2 and TRBJ2-5; TRBD2 matches at 9 bases. The germline CDR1 and CDR2 sequences are SNHLY and FYNNEI. J gave up 1 base and V 6 bases, and 0 bases lay outside the gene matches. The CDR3 length is 13 residues. Together with reference TRBV2 and TRBJ2-5, the CDR3 gives the full variable domain: EPEVTQTPSHQVTQMGQEVILRCVPISNHLYFYWYRQILGQKVEFLVSFYNNEISEKSEIFDDQFSVERPDGSNFTLKIRSTKLEDSAMYFCASRTSGQETQYFGPGTRLLVL.

This chain joins TRBV4-1 and TRBJ2-7, with 10 bases lining up with TRBD2. Germline V gene sequence: CDR1 MGHRA, CDR2 YSYEKL. V shed 2 bases, J shed 2 bases, and the junction held 6 bases outside the gene matches. CDR3 length: 16 amino acids. The CDR3 protein is CASSQPTSGTPYEQYF. The CDR3 region has the DNA TGCGCCAGCAGCCAACCCACTAGCGGGACCCCCTACGAGCAGTACTTC.

The chain employs TRBV28 and TRBJ2-7; 11 nucleotides line up with TRBD1. CDR1 MDHEN and CDR2 SYDVKM come from the germline V gene. CDR3 length: 15 amino acids. V gave up 6 bases and J gave up 3 bases; unmatched junction bases: 7. The CDR3 here is CASSPPGTGGYEQYF. CDR3 coding DNA: TGTGCCAGCAGCCCCCCCGGGACAGGGGGCTACGAGCAGTACTTC.

This chain uses TRBV11-2 with TRBJ2-7; 8 nucleotides match TRBD2. Germline V gives CDR1 SGHAT, CDR2 FQNNGV. The CDR3 extends over 14 amino acids. After removal of 4 bases from V and 6 bases from J, the junction contained 8 bases not matched to a gene. The CDR3 here is CASSYGTSSFEQYF. The CDR3 coding sequence is TGTGCCAGCAGCTACGGGACTAGTTCGTTCGAGCAGTACTTC.

This clone is a singleton in its sample. This chain connects TRBV11-2 to TRBJ2-7; TRBD2 matches at 10 bases. With 0 bases clipped from V and 4 bases from J, the junction kept 9 bases outside the gene matches. Germline assignment: CDR1 SGHAT and CDR2 FQNNGV. The CDR3 sequence is 17 residues long. The CDR3 coding sequence is TGTGCCAGCAGCTTAGAGCTCCTAGCGGGAGCCTATTACGAGCAGTACTTC. Its translation: CASSLELLAGAYYEQYF.

The chain's CDR3 is CASSQSGTGIYGYTF. In DNA form, the CDR3 reads TGTGCCAGCAGTCAGTCCGGGACAGGGATCTATGGCTACACCTTC. The J gene is TRBJ1-2, the V gene TRBV6-1, with 9 nucleotides matching TRBD1. J gave up 4 bases and V 5 bases, and 8 bases lay outside the gene matches. CDR1 is MNHNS and CDR2 is SASEGT in the germline V gene. This CDR3 has 15 amino acids.

This CDR3 reads CSVEEYSGSEQYF. Written as DNA, the CDR3 is TGCAGCGTTGAAGAGTATAGCGGCTCCGAGCAGTACTTC. The chain uses TRBV29-1 and TRBJ2-5; D is perhaps TRBD2 (6 bases). Gene TRBJ2-7 matches the end of the DNA better, so the J call may be wrong. The germline V gene has CDR1 SQVTM and CDR2 ANQGSEA. The CDR3 has 13 amino acids.

The chain carries TRBV6-5 and TRBJ2-7; D is possibly TRBD1 (5 bases). Trimming shortened V by 7 bases and J by 5 bases, and 18 bases separated the two germline ends. In germline, CDR1 is MNHEY, CDR2 SVGAGI. This CDR3 has 14 residues. CDR3 sequence reads: CASKKGALSDEQYF. CDR3 DNA: TGTGCCAGCAAAAAAGGGGCTCTCTCAGACGAGCAGTACTTC.

Written as DNA, the CDR3 is TGTGCCAGCAGCTCCGGGCTAGCTAGCGGGAGGCCTTACAATGAGCAGTTCTTC. This encodes CASSSGLASGRPYNEQFF. The chain employs TRBV5-6 and TRBJ2-1; 11 bases are shared with TRBD2. The germline V gene encodes CDR1 SGHDT and CDR2 YYEEEE. The CDR3 spans 18 residues. After removal of 3 bases from V and 4 bases from J, the junction contained 12 bases not matched to a gene.

The chain has TRBV6-5 and TRBJ1-2, with 8 bases aligning to TRBD1. J was trimmed by 2 bases and V by 3 bases; bases with no gene match: 5. CDR1 is MNHEY and CDR2 is SVGAGI in the germline V gene. The CDR3 is made up of 15 amino acids. The CDR3 sequence: CASSYDRGKNYGYTF. For the CDR3, the DNA is TGTGCCAGCAGTTATGACAGGGGCAAAAACTATGGCTACACCTTC.

The rearrangement uses TRBV28 and TRBJ2-7; 9 bases agree with TRBD2. V dropped 2 bases and J dropped 2; count of bases not matched to a gene: 4. The CDR3 is 15 residues long. The V gene's germline CDR1 is MDHEN and CDR2 SYDVKM. CDR3 loop: CASSLAGGRTYEQYF. CDR3 sequence (DNA): TGTGCCAGCAGTTTAGCGGGGGGGCGGACCTACGAGCAGTACTTC.

The chain couples TRBV28 to TRBJ1-2; TRBD1 aligns across 7 bases. The CDR3 is 14 amino acids. Trimming took 2 bases from V and 3 from J; bases not matched to a gene: 3. Germline V gives CDR1 MDHEN, CDR2 SYDVKM. The CDR3 nucleotides read TGTGCCAGCAGTTTAAGTGGGACAGACTATGGCTACACCTTC. It yields the protein CASSLSGTDYGYTF.

The V call is TRBV27, the J call TRBJ1-5, with TRBD1 identical over 8 bases. The germline V gene has CDR1 MNHEY and CDR2 SMNVEV (reference sequence). V lost 6 bases, J lost 7 bases, and 8 bases stayed unmatched. This CDR3 is 14 amino acids long. CDR3 coding DNA: TGTGCCAGCAGACTTCAGGGGGCCCGGCAGCCCCAGCATTTT. This gives the protein CASRLQGARQPQHF.

The chain recombines TRBV28 with TRBJ1-5; D is ambiguous. V was clipped by 5 bases and J by 6 bases, with 11 bases between them. The germline V gene encodes CDR1 MDHEN and CDR2 SYDVKM. The CDR3 is 13 amino acids. The CDR3 protein is CASSPRISQPQHF. DNA of the CDR3: TGTGCCAGCAGTCCAAGGATATCTCAGCCCCAGCATTTT.

V and J are TRBV2 and TRBJ2-7; D call uncertain. Germline CDR1 and CDR2: SNHLY and FYNNEI. The ends were cut back, 3 bases at V and 3 bases at J, with 12 bases in the middle. The CDR3 extends over 14 amino acids. The CDR3 sequence is CASSEEGFIYEQYF. CDR3 in DNA: TGTGCCAGCAGTGAGGAAGGGTTTATCTACGAGCAGTACTTC. Full variable domain (rest looked up from reference TRBV2 and TRBJ2-7): EPEVTQTPSHQVTQMGQEVILRCVPISNHLYFYWYRQILGQKVEFLVSFYNNEISEKSEIFDDQFSVERPDGSNFTLKIRSTKLEDSAMYFCASSEEGFIYEQYFGPGTRLTVT.

The chain combines TRBV19 with TRBJ1-5; D is uncertain. Germline V gene lookup returns CDR1 LNHDA and CDR2 SQIVND (reference sequence). CDR3 length: 17 residues. Trimming left V 3 bases short and J 1 base short, with 16 bases between. CDR3 sequence (DNA): TGTGCCAGTAGTATGGGGTGGGGTGCGATAAGCAATCAGCCCCAGCATTTT. Its protein is CASSMGWGAISNQPQHF.

This chain connects TRBV4-1 to TRBJ2-5, with D perhaps assigned TRBD1 or TRBD2 (5 bases each). The V gene's germline CDR1 is MGHRA and CDR2 YSYEKL. Trimming took off 3 bases at V and 11 bases at J, with 13 bases between the two ends. The CDR3 loop spans 12 amino acids. This CDR3 reads CASSHPKGEQYF. The CDR3 nucleotides read TGCGCCAGCAGCCACCCAAAAGGGGAGCAGTACTTC.

The rearrangement links TRBV28 to TRBJ2-1, with D possibly matching TRBD2 (5 bases). V was trimmed by 7 bases and J by 1 base, leaving 17 bases between them. Germline values: CDR1 MDHEN, CDR2 SYDVKM. The CDR3 has 16 amino acids. The CDR3 region has the DNA TGTGCCAGCACCCCCCGGACTTTTCCTTCCTACAATGAGCAGTTCTTC. Protein product: CASTPRTFPSYNEQFF.

The chain recombines TRBV28 with TRBJ2-7; D is unresolved. Germline CDR1 MDHEN, CDR2 SYDVKM. The CDR3 has 13 residues. V lost 5 bases and J lost 3, with 11 bases in between. CDR3 DNA: TGTGCCAGCAGTGTGTATCTGAACTACGAGCAGTACTTC. It specifies CASSVYLNYEQYF. The variable domain in full, completed from reference TRBV28 and TRBJ2-7, reads DVKVTQSSRYLVKRTGEKVFLECVQDMDHENMFWYRQDPGLGLRLIYFSYDVKMKEKGDIPEGYSVSREKKERFSLILESASTNQTSMYLCASSVYLNYEQYFGPGTRLTVT.

The gene calls are TRBV6-1 and TRBJ2-7; D unclear. The CDR3 runs 12 residues. V was pared by 2 bases and J by 1 base, with 3 bases between. Germline V gene data show CDR1 as MNHNS and CDR2 as SASEGT. CDR3: CASSEKSYEQYF. CDR3 nucleotides: TGTGCCAGCAGTGAAAAATCCTACGAGCAGTACTTC.